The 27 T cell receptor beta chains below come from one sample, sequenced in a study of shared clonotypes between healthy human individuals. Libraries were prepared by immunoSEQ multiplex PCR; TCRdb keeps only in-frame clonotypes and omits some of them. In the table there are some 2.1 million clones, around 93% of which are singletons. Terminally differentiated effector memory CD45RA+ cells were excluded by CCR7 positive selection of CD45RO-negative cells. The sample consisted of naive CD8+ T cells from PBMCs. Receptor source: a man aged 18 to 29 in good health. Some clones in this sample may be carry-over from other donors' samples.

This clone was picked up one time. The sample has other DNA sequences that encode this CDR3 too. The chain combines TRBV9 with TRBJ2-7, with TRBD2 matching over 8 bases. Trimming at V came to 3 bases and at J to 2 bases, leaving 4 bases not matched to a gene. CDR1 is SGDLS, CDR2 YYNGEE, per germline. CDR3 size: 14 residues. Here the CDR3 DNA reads TGTGCCAGCAGCGCCGGGACTAGGACCTACGAGCAGTACTTC. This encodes CASSAGTRTYEQYF.

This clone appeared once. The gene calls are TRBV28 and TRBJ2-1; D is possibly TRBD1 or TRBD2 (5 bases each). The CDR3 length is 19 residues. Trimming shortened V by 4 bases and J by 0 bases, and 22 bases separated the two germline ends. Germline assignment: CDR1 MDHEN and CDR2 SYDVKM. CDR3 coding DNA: TGTGCCAGCAGTTCAGATGGGACCTCTCCCCTCATCTCCTACAATGAGCAGTTCTTC. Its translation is CASSSDGTSPLISYNEQFF.

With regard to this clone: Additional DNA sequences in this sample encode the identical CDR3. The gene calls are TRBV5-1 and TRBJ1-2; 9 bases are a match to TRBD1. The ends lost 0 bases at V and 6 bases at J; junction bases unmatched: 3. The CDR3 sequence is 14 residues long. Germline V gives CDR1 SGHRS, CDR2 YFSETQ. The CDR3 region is CASSLGWTGDGYTF. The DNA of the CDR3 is TGCGCCAGCAGCTTGGGGTGGACAGGGGATGGCTACACCTTC.

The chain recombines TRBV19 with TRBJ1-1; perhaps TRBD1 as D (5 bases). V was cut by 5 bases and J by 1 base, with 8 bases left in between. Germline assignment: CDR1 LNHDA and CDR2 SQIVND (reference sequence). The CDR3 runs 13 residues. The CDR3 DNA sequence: TGTGCCAGTAGTGAGCAGGGGAACACTGAAGCTTTCTTT. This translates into CASSEQGNTEAFF.

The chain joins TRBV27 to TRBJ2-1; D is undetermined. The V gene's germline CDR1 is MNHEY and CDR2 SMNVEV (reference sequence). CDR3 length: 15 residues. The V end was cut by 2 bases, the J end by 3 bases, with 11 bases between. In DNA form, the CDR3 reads TGTGCCAGCAGTTTAGCAGCAGCTGGCTACAATGAGCAGTTCTTC. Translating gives CASSLAAAGYNEQFF.

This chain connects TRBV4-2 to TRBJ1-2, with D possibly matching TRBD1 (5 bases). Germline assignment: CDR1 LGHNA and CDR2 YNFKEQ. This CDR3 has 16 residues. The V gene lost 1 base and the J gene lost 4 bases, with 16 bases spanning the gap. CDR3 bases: TGTGCCAGCAGCCAAGGCCAGGGAGGCCGACCCTATGGCTACACCTTC. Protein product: CASSQGQGGRPYGYTF.

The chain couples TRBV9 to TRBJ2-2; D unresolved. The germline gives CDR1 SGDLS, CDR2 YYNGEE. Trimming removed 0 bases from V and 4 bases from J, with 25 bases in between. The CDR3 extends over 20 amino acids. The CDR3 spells CASSVGRLVLAERLTGELFF. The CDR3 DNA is TGTGCCAGCAGCGTAGGTCGTCTCGTTCTGGCGGAGCGACTCACCGGGGAGCTGTTTTTT.

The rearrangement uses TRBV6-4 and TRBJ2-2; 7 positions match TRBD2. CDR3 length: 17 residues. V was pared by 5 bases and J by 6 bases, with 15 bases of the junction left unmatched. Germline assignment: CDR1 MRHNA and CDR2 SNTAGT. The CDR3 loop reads CASSKSGDALFAGELFF. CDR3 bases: TGTGCCAGCAGTAAAAGCGGGGACGCGTTGTTCGCCGGGGAGCTGTTTTTT.

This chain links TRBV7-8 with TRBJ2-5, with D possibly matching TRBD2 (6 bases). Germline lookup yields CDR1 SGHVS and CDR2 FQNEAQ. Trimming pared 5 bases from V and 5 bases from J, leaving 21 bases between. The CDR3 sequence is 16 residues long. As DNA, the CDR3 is TGTGCCAGCAGCCCTGGGGGGATGGGGGATTTGGAGACCCAGTACTTC. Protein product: CASSPGGMGDLETQYF.

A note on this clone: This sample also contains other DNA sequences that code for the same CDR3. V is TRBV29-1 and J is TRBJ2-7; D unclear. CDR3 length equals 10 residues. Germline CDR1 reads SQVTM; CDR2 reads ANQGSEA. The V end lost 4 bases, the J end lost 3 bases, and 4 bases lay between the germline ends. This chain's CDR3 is CSVVVYEQYF. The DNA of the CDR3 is TGCAGCGTTGTGGTCTACGAGCAGTACTTC.

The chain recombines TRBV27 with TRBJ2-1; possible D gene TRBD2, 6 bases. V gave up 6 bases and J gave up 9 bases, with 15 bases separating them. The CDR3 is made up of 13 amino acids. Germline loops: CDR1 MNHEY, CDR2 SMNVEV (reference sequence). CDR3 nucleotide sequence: TGTGCCAGCAGCTATCACCCGGGGGTTGAGCAGTTCTTC. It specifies CASSYHPGVEQFF.

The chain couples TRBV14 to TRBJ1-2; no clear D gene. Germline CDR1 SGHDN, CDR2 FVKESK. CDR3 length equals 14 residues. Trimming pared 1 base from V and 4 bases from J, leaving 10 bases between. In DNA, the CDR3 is TGTGCCAGCAGCCAAGTTGGACTGGGCTATGGCTACACCTTC. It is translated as CASSQVGLGYGYTF.

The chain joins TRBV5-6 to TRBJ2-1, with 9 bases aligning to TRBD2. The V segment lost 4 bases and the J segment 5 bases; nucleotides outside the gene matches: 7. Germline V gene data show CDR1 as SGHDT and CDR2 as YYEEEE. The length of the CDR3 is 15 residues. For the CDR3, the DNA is TGTGCCAGCAGCCTCCCGCGACTAGCGGACAATGAGCAGTTCTTC. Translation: CASSLPRLADNEQFF.

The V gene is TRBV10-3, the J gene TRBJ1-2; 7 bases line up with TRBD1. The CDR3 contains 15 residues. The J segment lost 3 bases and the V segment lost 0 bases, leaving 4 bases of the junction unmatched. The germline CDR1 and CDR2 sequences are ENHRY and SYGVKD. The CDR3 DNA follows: TGTGCCATCAGTGAGTCGTACAGGGGCCACTATGGCTACACCTTC. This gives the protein CAISESYRGHYGYTF.

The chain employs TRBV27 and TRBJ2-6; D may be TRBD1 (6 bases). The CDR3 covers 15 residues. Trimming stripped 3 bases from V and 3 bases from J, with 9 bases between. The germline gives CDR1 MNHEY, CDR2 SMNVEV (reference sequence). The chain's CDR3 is CASSLAGVGANVLTF. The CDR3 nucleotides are TGTGCCAGCAGTTTGGCAGGGGTTGGGGCCAACGTCCTGACTTTC.

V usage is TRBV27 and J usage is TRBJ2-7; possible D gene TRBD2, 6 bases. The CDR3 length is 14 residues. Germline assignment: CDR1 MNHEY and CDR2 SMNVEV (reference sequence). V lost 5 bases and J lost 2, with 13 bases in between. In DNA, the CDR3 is TGTGCCAGCAGTATCGCCGGGACTGCCTACGAGCAGTACTTC. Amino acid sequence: CASSIAGTAYEQYF.

CDR3 DNA sequence: TGCAGCGTTGAGCTAACCCACACTTCCTCCTACGAGCAGTACTTC. This codes for CSVELTHTSSYEQYF. The chain is built from TRBV29-1 and TRBJ2-7; D is uncertain. The germline V gene has CDR1 SQVTM and CDR2 ANQGSEA. Trimming removed 3 bases at V and 0 bases at J, with 15 bases between. This CDR3 is 15 amino acids long.

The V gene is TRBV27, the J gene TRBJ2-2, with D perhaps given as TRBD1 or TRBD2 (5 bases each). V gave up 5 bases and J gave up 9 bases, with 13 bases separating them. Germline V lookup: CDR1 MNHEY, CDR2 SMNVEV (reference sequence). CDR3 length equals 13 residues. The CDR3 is CASSPRGPRELFF. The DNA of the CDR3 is TGTGCCAGCAGTCCCCGGGGACCGAGGGAGCTGTTTTTT.

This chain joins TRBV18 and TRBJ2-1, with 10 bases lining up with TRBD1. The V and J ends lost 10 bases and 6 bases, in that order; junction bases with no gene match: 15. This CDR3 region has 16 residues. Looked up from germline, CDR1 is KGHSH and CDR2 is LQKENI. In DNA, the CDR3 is TGTGCCATCCGCGGGACACCGGGACAGGGGAGCAATGAGCAGTTCTTC. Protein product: CAIRGTPGQGSNEQFF.

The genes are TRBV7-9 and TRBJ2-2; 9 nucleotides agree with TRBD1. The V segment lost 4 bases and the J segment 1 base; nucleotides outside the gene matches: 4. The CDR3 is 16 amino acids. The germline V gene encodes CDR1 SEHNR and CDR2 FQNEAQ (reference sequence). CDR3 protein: CASSSGTGMNTGELFF. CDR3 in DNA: TGTGCCAGCAGCTCCGGGACAGGGATGAACACCGGGGAGCTGTTTTTT.

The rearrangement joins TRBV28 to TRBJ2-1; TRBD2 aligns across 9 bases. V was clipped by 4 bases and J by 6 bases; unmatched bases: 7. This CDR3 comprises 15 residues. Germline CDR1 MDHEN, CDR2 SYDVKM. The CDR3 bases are TGTGCCAGCAGTTCCTACAGGACTAGCGTCAATGAGCAGTTCTTC. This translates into CASSSYRTSVNEQFF.

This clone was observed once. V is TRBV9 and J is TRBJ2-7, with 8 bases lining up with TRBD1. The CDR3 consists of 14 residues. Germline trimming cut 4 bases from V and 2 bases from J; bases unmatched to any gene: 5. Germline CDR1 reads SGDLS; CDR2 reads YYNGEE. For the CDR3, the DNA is TGTGCCAGCAGCCCCCAACAGGGGGCCTACGAGCAGTACTTC. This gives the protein CASSPQQGAYEQYF.

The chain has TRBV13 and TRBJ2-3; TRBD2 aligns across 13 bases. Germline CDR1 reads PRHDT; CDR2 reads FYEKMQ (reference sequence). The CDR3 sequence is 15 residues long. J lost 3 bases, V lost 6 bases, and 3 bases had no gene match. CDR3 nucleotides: TGTGCCAGCAGGGGGACTAGCGGGATGACAGATACGCAGTATTTT. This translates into CASRGTSGMTDTQYF.

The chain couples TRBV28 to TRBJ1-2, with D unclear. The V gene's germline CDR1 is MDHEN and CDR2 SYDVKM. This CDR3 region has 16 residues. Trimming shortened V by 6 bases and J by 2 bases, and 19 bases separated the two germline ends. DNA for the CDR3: TGTGCCAGCAGCTCATGGGCGGAGGGCCCAAACTATGGCTACACCTTC. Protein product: CASSSWAEGPNYGYTF.

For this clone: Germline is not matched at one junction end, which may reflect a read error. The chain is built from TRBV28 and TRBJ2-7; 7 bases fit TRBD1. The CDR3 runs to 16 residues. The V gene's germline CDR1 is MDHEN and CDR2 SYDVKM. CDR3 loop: CASSGDSELIPYGQYF. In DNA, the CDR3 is TGTGCCAGCAGCGGGGACAGCGAGCTTATACCCTACGGGCAGTACTTC.

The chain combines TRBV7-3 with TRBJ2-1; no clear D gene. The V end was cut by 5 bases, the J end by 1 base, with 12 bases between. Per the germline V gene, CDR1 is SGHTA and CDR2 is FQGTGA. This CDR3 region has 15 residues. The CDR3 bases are TGTGCCAGCAGCCCTGGGTACCAGTCCTACAATGAGCAGTTCTTC. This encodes CASSPGYQSYNEQFF.

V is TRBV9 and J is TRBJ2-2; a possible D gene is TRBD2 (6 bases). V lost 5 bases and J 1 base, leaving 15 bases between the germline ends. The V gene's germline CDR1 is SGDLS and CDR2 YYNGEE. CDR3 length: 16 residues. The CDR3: CASSRREIKNTGELFF. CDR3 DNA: TGTGCCAGCAGTCGCCGGGAGATTAAGAACACCGGGGAGCTGTTTTTT.